The clone carrying this TCR beta chain has a count of ten or more. As yet, its antigen is unknown. This record belongs to a study of T cells after yellow fever vaccination. The CDR3 extends over 12 amino acids. Germline assignment: CDR1 SGHTA and CDR2 FQGNSA. V dropped 3 bases and J dropped 7 bases, with 10 bases sitting between them. General study results and limits: There was a small share of clonotypes that showed up in both the CD4 and CD8 compartments. Booster sampling recovered most clones from primary vaccination (96% CD4, 80% to 90% CD8). Researchers cautioned that FACS-sorted repertoires could harbor abundant clonotypes contaminating from the bulk population. The secondary response was weaker, and its peak arrived faster, on day 5 versus 15.

MiXCR, applied by TCRdb to the 5' RACE reads, yields one record per CDR3 protein. The sample shows 500,000 to 650,000 distinct CDR3 sequences, roughly 12% of them seen only once. This chain connects TRBV7-2 to TRBJ2-7, with D hard to call. The material was PBMCs, obtained on the day of the yellow fever booster vaccination. The TCR was taken from a man under 40 who received the YFV17D yellow fever vaccine. The CDR3 DNA follows: TGTGCCAGCAGCTTGGATCTAGGGGAGCAGTACTTC. Translating it yields CASSLDLGEQYF. The whole variable domain, filled in from reference TRBV7-2 and TRBJ2-7, reads GAGVSQSPSNKVTEKGKDVELRCDPISGHTALYWYRQSLGQGLEFLIYFQGNSAPDKSGLPSDRFSAERTGGSVSTLTIQRTQQEDSAVYLCASSLDLGEQYFGPGTRLTVT.